These 28 T cell receptor beta chains share one sample of origin, sequenced in a study of PD-L1 blockade in urothelial cancer. Here immunoSEQ multiplex PCR was the method, and the copy in TCRdb shows in-frame clones only, minus some. There are about 70,000 clones in the sample; 75% to 90% occur only once, and around 4.2% lies in the top ten. Noted time point: pretreatment peripheral blood. The sample in question was PBMCs, obtained around atezolizumab (anti-PD-L1) treatment. The source of these receptors is a man between 70 and 80 years old with urothelial cancer.

The V and J genes are TRBV9 and TRBJ2-1, with 11 positions matching TRBD2. Germline CDR1 reads SGDLS; CDR2 reads YYNGEE. This CDR3 contains 19 residues. V was pared by 5 bases and J by 3 bases, with 16 bases of the junction left unmatched. CDR3 amino acids: CASSSRGSLLAGDYNEQFF. In DNA form, the CDR3 reads TGTGCCAGCAGTAGCAGGGGCTCACTACTAGCGGGAGACTACAATGAGCAGTTCTTC.

V is TRBV5-5 and J is TRBJ2-6; TRBD1 might be the D (6 bases). Germline V CDR1 and CDR2: SGHKS, YYEKEE (reference sequence). The CDR3 contains 19 residues. V was trimmed by 3 bases and J by 0 bases, leaving 19 bases between them. The CDR3 reads CASSSLPQGRTSGANVLTF. The CDR3 DNA is TGTGCCAGCAGCTCGCTACCACAGGGACGGACCTCTGGGGCCAACGTCCTGACTTTC.

This chain connects TRBV29-1 to TRBJ2-7, with TRBD2 identical over 13 bases. Germline CDR1 and CDR2: SQVTM and ANQGSEA. V lost 6 bases, J lost 6 bases, and 2 bases stayed unmatched. The CDR3 is made up of 12 amino acids. This CDR3 is CSVRTSGSEQYF. DNA for the CDR3: TGCAGCGTCCGGACTAGCGGGAGCGAGCAGTACTTC.

This chain joins TRBV7-8 and TRBJ2-3, with a possible D match to TRBD2 (6 bases). CDR3 length: 15 amino acids. The germline V gene has CDR1 SGHVS and CDR2 FQNEAQ. V lost 3 bases to trimming and J lost 2 bases, with 12 bases between them. In DNA form, the CDR3 reads TGTGCCAGCAGCTTTTTGGCTAGCGCCACAGATACGCAGTATTTT. It specifies CASSFLASATDTQYF.

This chain connects TRBV19 to TRBJ2-3; TRBD2 agrees at 7 bases. V shed 9 bases and J 5 bases; nucleotides not matched to a gene: 20. Germline V gene sequence: CDR1 LNHDA, CDR2 SQIVND (reference sequence). The CDR3 is 17 residues long. DNA for the CDR3: TGTGCCAGGGGAACTGAACCGGGAGCGGGAATCAGAGATACGCAGTATTTT. This gives the protein CARGTEPGAGIRDTQYF.

The J gene is TRBJ2-1, the V gene TRBV19; 7 bases fit TRBD2. CDR1 and CDR2 (germline): LNHDA, SQIVND (reference sequence). After removal of 5 bases from V and 0 bases from J, the junction contained 4 bases not matched to a gene. The CDR3 extends over 15 amino acids. The CDR3, as DNA: TGTGCCAGTAGTTCTAGCGGACGCTCCTACAATGAGCAGTTCTTC. Amino acids: CASSSSGRSYNEQFF.

The rearrangement joins TRBV5-4 to TRBJ2-5; D is undetermined. Trimming shortened V by 4 bases and J by 7 bases, and 20 bases separated the two germline ends. CDR1 and CDR2 (germline): SGHNT, YYREEE (reference sequence). This CDR3 spans 15 amino acids. The CDR3 DNA is TGTGCCAGCAGCCCCGGAAGTCTAGAATTAGGGACCCAGTACTTC. Protein: CASSPGSLELGTQYF.

This sequence joins TRBV19 and TRBJ2-5; 12 bases align to TRBD2. J was trimmed by 2 bases and V by 9 bases; bases with no gene match: 10. Germline lookup yields CDR1 LNHDA and CDR2 SQIVND (reference sequence). CDR3 length equals 16 residues. CDR3 in DNA: TGTGCCAGCCGACCCGGACTAGCGGGGATACAAGAGACCCAGTACTTC. Protein: CASRPGLAGIQETQYF.

The V and J genes are TRBV29-1 and TRBJ1-2; TRBD1 is a possible D gene (5 bases). Germline CDR1 is SQVTM and CDR2 is ANQGSEA. This CDR3 has 13 amino acids. V shed 6 bases and J shed 7 bases, with 18 bases lying between them. The CDR3 sequence is CSVASGGSVGYTF. Here the CDR3 DNA reads TGCAGCGTGGCGTCGGGGGGATCGGTTGGCTACACCTTC.

The chain joins TRBV7-6 to TRBJ1-3; perhaps TRBD1 as D (5 bases). CDR3 length: 15 amino acids. The V gene's germline CDR1 is SGHVS and CDR2 FNYEAQ. Deletions cut 2 bases from V and 0 bases from J, with 8 bases between. The CDR3: CASSLSRDSGNTIYF. DNA of the CDR3: TGTGCCAGCAGCTTAAGCAGGGACTCTGGAAACACCATATATTTT.

The chain employs TRBV5-1 and TRBJ2-1; 10 nucleotides line up with TRBD2. In germline, CDR1 is SGHRS, CDR2 YFSETQ. CDR3 length: 15 amino acids. The junction had 3 bases not matched to a gene; V was cut back by 2 bases and J by 4 bases. CDR3 loop: CASSLWTSGYNEQFF. In DNA, the CDR3 is TGCGCCAGCAGCTTATGGACTAGCGGATACAATGAGCAGTTCTTC.

This chain connects TRBV9 to TRBJ2-7; 7 positions match TRBD1. After removal of 8 bases from V and 1 base from J, the junction contained 6 bases not matched to a gene. CDR1 SGDLS and CDR2 YYNGEE come from the germline V gene. The CDR3 is 13 amino acids. The CDR3 sequence is CARMTGKSYEQYF. The CDR3 DNA follows: TGTGCCAGAATGACAGGGAAGTCCTACGAGCAGTACTTC. The full variable domain, with the rest looked up from reference TRBV9 and TRBJ2-7, is DSGVTQTPKHLITATGQRVTLRCSPRSGDLSVYWYQQSLDQGLQFLIQYYNGEERAKGNILERFSAQQFPDLHSELNLSSLELGDSALYFCARMTGKSYEQYFGPGTRLTVT.

This clone was observed a handful of times. The V and J genes are TRBV5-1 and TRBJ2-5, with 9 positions matching TRBD1. This CDR3 has 15 amino acids. The junction had 6 bases not matched to a gene; V was cut back by 6 bases and J by 0 bases. Germline V gives CDR1 SGHRS, CDR2 YFSETQ. CDR3 sequence reads: CASTTGGFNQETQYF. The CDR3 nucleotides are TGCGCCAGCACTACAGGGGGCTTCAACCAAGAGACCCAGTACTTC.

In DNA form, the CDR3 reads TGCGCCAGCAGCCTTAGACCAGGGAGCAATCAGCCCCAGCATTTT. Its protein product is CASSLRPGSNQPQHF. The V and J genes are TRBV5-1 and TRBJ1-5; D is possibly TRBD1 (5 bases). Germline values: CDR1 SGHRS, CDR2 YFSETQ. The CDR3 length is 15 residues. V dropped 4 bases and J dropped 1 base, with 12 bases sitting between them.

The V and J genes are TRBV25-1 and TRBJ2-5; no definite D call. The germline V gene has CDR1 MGHDK and CDR2 SYGVNS. Between the trimmed V and J ends, which lost 3 bases and 7 bases, there was a span of 9 bases. The CDR3 is made up of 12 amino acids. CDR3 sequence reads: CASSDPHGTQYF. The CDR3 bases are TGTGCCAGCAGTGACCCCCACGGGACCCAGTACTTC.

The rearrangement links TRBV28 to TRBJ2-7; 7 bases are a match to TRBD1. V lost 6 bases and J lost 3; bases outside the gene matches: 11. CDR1 MDHEN and CDR2 SYDVKM come from the germline V gene. The CDR3 sequence is 15 residues long. As DNA, the CDR3 is TGTGCCAGCAGCAAGACGACAGGGCCCATCTACGAGCAGTACTTC. Its protein product is CASSKTTGPIYEQYF.

A single count supports this clone. The V call is TRBV4-1, the J call TRBJ2-1, with a weak D call TRBD2 (5 bases). Trimming removed 1 base at V and 10 bases at J, with 11 bases between. Germline-derived CDR1 and CDR2 are MGHRA and YSYEKL. The CDR3 has 13 amino acids. The CDR3 loop is CASSQGTGREQFF. The DNA for the CDR3 is TGCGCCAGCAGCCAAGGTACGGGAAGGGAGCAGTTCTTC.

The chain combines TRBV19 with TRBJ1-5, with 9 bases aligning to TRBD1. The CDR3 sequence is 16 residues long. Per germline, CDR1 LNHDA and CDR2 SQIVND (reference sequence). V shed 5 bases, J shed 3 bases, and the junction held 8 bases outside the gene matches. Here the CDR3 reads CASSLRGTGTNQPQHF. The CDR3 coding sequence is TGTGCCAGTAGTTTGCGGGGGACAGGGACCAATCAGCCCCAGCATTTT.

The rearrangement uses TRBV27 and TRBJ2-2; 7 bases agree with TRBD2. The germline gives CDR1 MNHEY, CDR2 SMNVEV (reference sequence). The CDR3 is 15 amino acids. With V trimmed by 6 bases and J by 4 bases, 8 bases remained unmatched. The CDR3 protein is CASRIGLEGTGELFF. DNA for the CDR3: TGTGCCAGCAGAATCGGACTAGAGGGCACCGGGGAGCTGTTTTTT.

This clone was recorded once. V is TRBV27 and J is TRBJ2-7; possibly TRBD1 for D (5 bases). V was pared by 4 bases and J by 2 bases, with 15 bases between. The germline gives CDR1 MNHEY, CDR2 SMNVEV (reference sequence). This CDR3 has 15 amino acids. Here the CDR3 DNA reads TGTGCCAGCAGTTCGTGGCTTGGGGCTACCTACGAGCAGTACTTC. Translated, it gives CASSSWLGATYEQYF.

V is TRBV5-1 and J is TRBJ1-4, with 7 nucleotides matching TRBD1. The CDR3 extends over 14 amino acids. The germline gives CDR1 SGHRS, CDR2 YFSETQ. J gave up 2 bases and V 5 bases, and 3 bases lay outside the gene matches. The CDR3 coding sequence is TGCGCCAGCAGGCAGGGACAGACTAATGAAAAACTGTTTTTT. It yields the protein CASRQGQTNEKLFF.

The chain carries TRBV7-2 and TRBJ2-7; a possible D gene is TRBD2 (6 bases). The germline V gene has CDR1 SGHTA and CDR2 FQGNSA. V lost 5 bases to trimming and J lost 4 bases, with 15 bases between them. The CDR3 consists of 14 residues. The CDR3 spells CASSPSAGPYEQYF. CDR3 nucleotide sequence: TGTGCCAGCAGCCCAAGCGCGGGACCGTACGAGCAGTACTTC.

This clone was seen a single time. This chain connects TRBV5-8 to TRBJ2-1, with 8 positions matching TRBD1. The ends lost 4 bases at V and 2 bases at J; junction bases unmatched: 17. The CDR3 runs 19 residues. Germline CDR1 SGHTS, CDR2 YDEGEE. The CDR3 coding sequence is TGTGCCAGCAGCCCAACCCGGGACAGGAGGCCAAAAACCTACAATGAGCAGTTCTTC. It codes for CASSPTRDRRPKTYNEQFF.

The V gene is TRBV5-4, the J gene TRBJ2-7; D is unresolved. The CDR3 sequence is 14 residues long. Trimming took 1 base from V and 6 from J, leaving 14 bases between them. Germline CDR1 and CDR2: SGHNT and YYREEE (reference sequence). Here the CDR3 DNA reads TGTGCCAGCAGCTTGTCAAGCATTCCTACCGAGCAGTACTTC. This sequence encodes CASSLSSIPTEQYF. Full variable domain (missing parts from reference TRBV5-4 and TRBJ2-7): ETGVTQSPTHLIKTRGQQVTLRCSSQSGHNTVSWYQQALGQGPQFIFQYYREEENGRGNFPPRFSGLQFPNYSSELNVNALELDDSALYLCASSLSSIPTEQYFGPGTRLTVT.

Written as DNA, the CDR3 is TGTGCCAGCAGTGGCAGGGGGCGGGATTTGTCTTTCTTT. Its protein product is CASSGRGRDLSFF. V gene TRBV6-1 combines with J gene TRBJ1-1, with 8 nucleotides matching TRBD1. Germline V gives CDR1 MNHNS, CDR2 SASEGT. V shed 4 bases, J shed 12 bases, and the junction held 10 bases outside the gene matches. This CDR3 is built from 13 residues.

V usage is TRBV5-1 and J usage is TRBJ2-5; D gene unclear. Between the trimmed V and J ends, which lost 1 base and 2 bases, there was a span of 6 bases. Germline lookup yields CDR1 SGHRS and CDR2 YFSETQ. The CDR3 extends over 13 amino acids. The CDR3 region is CASSLWPQETQYF. The CDR3 DNA reads as TGCGCCAGCAGCTTGTGGCCTCAAGAGACCCAGTACTTC.

The chain couples TRBV11-2 to TRBJ2-7; maybe TRBD1 (5 bases). Germline CDR1 and CDR2: SGHAT and FQNNGV. The CDR3 runs to 13 residues. V lost 0 bases and J 7 bases, leaving 10 bases between the germline ends. CDR3 DNA: TGTGCCAGCAGCTTAGAAGGGGCCGGGGAGCAGTACTTC. It encodes CASSLEGAGEQYF.

The V call is TRBV6-6, the J call TRBJ2-7; possible D gene TRBD1, 6 bases. The CDR3 has 14 amino acids. The V gene's germline CDR1 is MNHNY and CDR2 SVGAGI (reference sequence). Deletions cut 4 bases from V and 5 bases from J, with 15 bases between. CDR3 DNA: TGTGCCAGCAGTTTAAGAGGACAGTACCACGAGCAGTACTTC. It is translated as CASSLRGQYHEQYF.